A single sample gave rise to the 30 T cell receptor beta chains below, sequenced in a study of T cell responses to AZD1222 COVID-19 vaccine. TCRdb's copy holds only in-frame clones and misses some; the assay was immunoSEQ multiplex PCR. Of about 190,000 clones detected, more than 90% appear once; the ten largest clones hold around 3.6%. Sequenced material: peripheral blood, taken 28 days after the second dose of the MenACWY control vaccine. These receptor sequences come from an adult who received the MenACWY meningococcal vaccine as a control.

The rearrangement links TRBV18 to TRBJ2-7, with 7 bases aligning to TRBD2. CDR3 length: 15 residues. Per the germline V gene, CDR1 is KGHSH and CDR2 is LQKENI. J lost 3 bases, V lost 0 bases, and 5 bases had no gene match. CDR3 nucleotides: TGTGCCAGCTCACCACCGACGGGAGGTGGCTACGAGCAGTACTTC. Translation: CASSPPTGGGYEQYF.

This chain uses TRBV5-5 with TRBJ2-7; D unresolved. The V end was cut by 2 bases, the J end by 0 bases, with 15 bases between. The CDR3 is 16 residues long. In germline, CDR1 is SGHKS, CDR2 YYEKEE (reference sequence). The CDR3, as DNA: TGTGCCAGCAGCTTTAGGGTCCAGTCACTCTCCTACGAGCAGTACTTC. Protein sequence: CASSFRVQSLSYEQYF.

This chain uses TRBV14 with TRBJ1-1; D is uncertain. The CDR3 sequence is 13 residues long. V was clipped by 7 bases and J by 0 bases, with 9 bases between them. Germline assignment: CDR1 SGHDN and CDR2 FVKESK. DNA of the CDR3: TGTGCCAGCACCCGGCATTTGAACACTGAAGCTTTCTTT. Translated, it gives CASTRHLNTEAFF. The whole variable domain, filled in from reference TRBV14 and TRBJ1-1, reads EAGVTQFPSHSVIEKGQTVTLRCDPISGHDNLYWYRRVMGKEIKFLLHFVKESKQDESGMPNNRFLAERTGGTYSTLKVQPAELEDSGVYFCASTRHLNTEAFFGQGTRLTVV.

This clone has only one observation. This chain joins TRBV5-1 and TRBJ1-2; D might be TRBD1 (6 bases). The V end lost 6 bases, the J end lost 3 bases, and 33 bases lay between the germline ends. Per the germline V gene, CDR1 is SGHRS and CDR2 is YFSETQ. This CDR3 is 20 amino acids long. CDR3 DNA: TGCGCCAGCACTGCTCGGCCCTTAAGCTGGGACACGGCACGACACTATGGCTACACCTTC. It codes for CASTARPLSWDTARHYGYTF.

CDR3: CASSGLAGGGLSTDTQYF. In nucleotides, the CDR3 is TGTGCCAGTAGTGGTCTAGCGGGAGGAGGGCTTAGCACAGATACGCAGTATTTT. The gene calls are TRBV19 and TRBJ2-3; the match to TRBD2 covers 11 bases. The junction had 10 bases not matched to a gene; V was cut back by 5 bases and J by 0 bases. CDR1 is LNHDA, CDR2 SQIVND, per germline (reference sequence). The CDR3 runs 18 residues.

This chain connects TRBV6-2 or TRBV6-3 to TRBJ2-1; 8 positions match TRBD1. V trimming: 0 bases; J trimming: 6 bases; junction bases outside the gene matches: 7. The germline CDR1 and CDR2 sequences are MNHEY and SVGEGT. CDR3 size: 16 residues. The CDR3 loop reads CASSYSQGAYSNEQFF. The CDR3 DNA follows: TGTGCCAGCAGTTACTCGCAGGGGGCCTATTCCAATGAGCAGTTCTTC.

V usage is TRBV19 and J usage is TRBJ1-1; TRBD1 might be the D (5 bases). The germline CDR1 and CDR2 sequences are LNHDA and SQIVND (reference sequence). With 3 bases removed from V and 4 bases from J, the gap between germline ends came to 9 bases. The CDR3 runs to 13 residues. The CDR3 reads CASSIGGGTEAFF. The CDR3 DNA is TGTGCCAGTAGTATCGGGGGAGGCACTGAAGCTTTCTTT.

The CDR3 bases are TGTGCCAGCAGCCCGGGACTTGGATATCAGCCCCAGCATTTT. Translation: CASSPGLGYQPQHF. The chain joins TRBV7-2 to TRBJ1-5; TRBD1 might be the D (5 bases). V dropped 5 bases and J dropped 5 bases, with 13 bases sitting between them. This CDR3 region has 14 residues. Per the germline V gene, CDR1 is SGHTA and CDR2 is FQGNSA. Full variable domain (missing parts from reference TRBV7-2 and TRBJ1-5): GAGVSQSPSNKVTEKGKDVELRCDPISGHTALYWYRQSLGQGLEFLIYFQGNSAPDKSGLPSDRFSAERTGGSVSTLTIQRTQQEDSAVYLCASSPGLGYQPQHFGDGTRLSIL.

The gene calls are TRBV19 and TRBJ1-2; D is uncertain. The CDR3 sequence is 12 residues long. The V end was cut by 6 bases, the J end by 8 bases, with 13 bases between. The germline CDR1 and CDR2 sequences are LNHDA and SQIVND (reference sequence). DNA for the CDR3: TGTGCCAGTAGCAGCGGTGGGTCGGGCTACACCTTC. The encoded protein is CASSSGGSGYTF.

V and J are TRBV7-9 and TRBJ1-1; 11 bases are shared with TRBD1. J was trimmed by 1 base and V by 7 bases; bases with no gene match: 11. From germline, CDR1 is SEHNR and CDR2 FQNEAQ (reference sequence). The CDR3 sequence is 17 residues long. The CDR3 bases are TGTGCCAGCACCACGAGAGGACAGGGGGCCCCGAACACTGAAGCTTTCTTT. Residues: CASTTRGQGAPNTEAFF.

The V gene is TRBV6-2 or TRBV6-3, the J gene TRBJ2-7, with a tentative D call TRBD2 (6 bases). The CDR3 consists of 17 residues. Germline CDR1 MNHEY, CDR2 SVGEGT. Deletions cut 0 bases from V and 0 bases from J, with 15 bases between. The CDR3 nucleotides read TGTGCCAGCAGTTACTCGTTTGGGCGGGGAAGCTCCTACGAGCAGTACTTC. Amino acid sequence: CASSYSFGRGSSYEQYF.

The chain couples TRBV29-1 to TRBJ2-2; D uncertain. The CDR3 is 11 residues long. The germline V and J ends were trimmed by 7 bases and 5 bases, with 8 bases remaining between them. The germline CDR1 and CDR2 sequences are SQVTM and ANQGSEA. The CDR3 loop reads CSGSGTGELFF. Here the CDR3 DNA reads TGCAGCGGTTCAGGAACCGGGGAGCTGTTTTTT.

The chain carries TRBV15 and TRBJ2-2; the match to TRBD1 covers 8 bases. Germline CDR1 is LNHNV and CDR2 is YYDKDF (reference sequence). J was trimmed by 0 bases and V by 3 bases; bases with no gene match: 0. The CDR3 runs 15 residues. The CDR3 protein is CATSRDRANTGELFF. In DNA form, the CDR3 reads TGTGCCACCAGCAGGGACAGGGCGAACACCGGGGAGCTGTTTTTT.

This clone is a singleton in its sample. V is TRBV18 and J is TRBJ2-7; 9 positions match TRBD1. CDR1 is KGHSH and CDR2 is LQKENI in the germline V gene. V was pared by 4 bases and J by 3 bases, with 7 bases of the junction left unmatched. This CDR3 comprises 15 residues. The CDR3 nucleotides are TGTGCCAGCTCACTGTTACAGGGGGCTGACTACGAGCAGTACTTC. It translates to CASSLLQGADYEQYF. The full variable domain, with the rest looked up from reference TRBV18 and TRBJ2-7, is NAGVMQNPRHLVRRRGQEARLRCSPMKGHSHVYWYRQLPEEGLKFMVYLQKENIIDESGMPKERFSAEFPKEGPSILRIQQVVRGDSAAYFCASSLLQGADYEQYFGPGTRLTVT.

In DNA, the CDR3 is TGTGCCAGCAGTTACTGGTCCAGGACCGGGGAGCTGTTTTTT. Its translation is CASSYWSRTGELFF. The chain is built from TRBV6-5 and TRBJ2-2; D call uncertain. The V gene lost 1 base and the J gene lost 5 bases, with 8 bases spanning the gap. From germline, CDR1 is MNHEY and CDR2 SVGAGI. The CDR3 runs to 14 residues.

The J gene is TRBJ1-2, the V gene TRBV5-6, with a weak D call TRBD1 (6 bases). Per germline, CDR1 SGHDT and CDR2 YYEEEE. With 0 bases removed from V and 4 bases from J, the gap between germline ends came to 13 bases. The CDR3 sequence is 15 residues long. CDR3 sequence (DNA): TGTGCCAGCAGCTTGGCCGCCGGGGGCGGCTATGGCTACACCTTC. This encodes CASSLAAGGGYGYTF. Together with reference TRBV5-6 and TRBJ1-2, the CDR3 gives the full variable domain: DAGVTQSPTHLIKTRGQQVTLRCSPKSGHDTVSWYQQALGQGPQFIFQYYEEEERQRGNFPDRFSGHQFPNYSSELNVNALLLGDSALYLCASSLAAGGGYGYTFGSGTRLTVV.

The chain employs TRBV9 and TRBJ1-6, with D maybe TRBD1 (5 bases). V dropped 4 bases and J dropped 6 bases, with 14 bases sitting between them. This CDR3 region has 15 residues. Per the germline V gene, CDR1 is SGDLS and CDR2 is YYNGEE. The CDR3 sequence: CASSQPGGINSPLHF. DNA for the CDR3: TGTGCCAGCAGCCAACCGGGGGGGATTAATTCACCCCTCCACTTT.

The CDR3 loop is CASQGMNTEAFF. The CDR3 DNA sequence: TGTGCCAGTCAGGGGATGAACACTGAAGCTTTCTTT. The chain has TRBV15 and TRBJ1-1; D may be TRBD1 (6 bases). CDR1 is LNHNV and CDR2 is YYDKDF in the germline V gene (reference sequence). Trimming took off 10 bases at V and 0 bases at J, with 9 bases between the two ends. The CDR3 runs 12 residues.

The gene calls are TRBV21-1 and TRBJ2-2; the table assigns TRBD2, which was not confirmed against the DNA. TRBV21-1 is given as a pseudogene. This CDR3 region has 20 residues. The CDR3 coding sequence is TGTGCCAGCAGCACCCGGGACGCCGGACTAGCGGGAGGGCCTGGCGGGGAGCTGTTTTTT. This sequence encodes CASSTRDAGLAGGPGGELFF.

This rearrangement joins TRBV4-1 to TRBJ1-5; tentatively, D is TRBD1 (6 bases). Trimming removed 4 bases from V and 0 bases from J, with 10 bases in between. Germline CDR1 and CDR2: MGHRA and YSYEKL. The CDR3 contains 15 residues. Here the CDR3 reads CASSLGQHSNQPQHF. The CDR3 bases are TGCGCCAGCAGCCTAGGACAGCATAGCAATCAGCCCCAGCATTTT.

This chain links TRBV27 with TRBJ1-4, with D possibly TRBD1 on 5 matching bases. CDR3 length: 14 amino acids. The V gene lost 4 bases and the J gene lost 6 bases, with 12 bases spanning the gap. Germline CDR1 is MNHEY and CDR2 is SMNVEV (reference sequence). CDR3 DNA: TGTGCCAGCAGTTCGTACAGGAGGGATGAAAAACTGTTTTTT. Its translation: CASSSYRRDEKLFF.

The V gene is TRBV2, the J gene TRBJ2-1; 11 nucleotides match TRBD2. CDR1 is SNHLY, CDR2 FYNNEI, per germline. The ends lost 6 bases at V and 10 bases at J; junction bases unmatched: 14. The CDR3 length is 16 residues. The CDR3 loop is CASSDSFILAGGEQFF. The DNA of the CDR3 is TGTGCCAGCAGCGACTCCTTTATTTTAGCGGGAGGGGAGCAGTTCTTC.

The chain employs TRBV5-1 and TRBJ2-1; D assignment may be TRBD1 or TRBD2 (5 bases each). Germline V gives CDR1 SGHRS, CDR2 YFSETQ. The CDR3 contains 15 residues. The V gene lost 3 bases and the J gene lost 4 bases, with 14 bases spanning the gap. Written as DNA, the CDR3 is TGCGCCAGCAGCTCAGGGACGGGATCATACAATGAGCAGTTCTTC. Translating gives CASSSGTGSYNEQFF.

The chain carries TRBV5-5 and TRBJ1-3; 8 bases fit TRBD1. Germline CDR1 and CDR2: SGHKS and YYEKEE (reference sequence). The CDR3 sequence is 14 residues long. J lost 3 bases, V lost 4 bases, and 3 bases had no gene match. CDR3 residues: CASSRQGYGNTIYF. CDR3 nucleotide sequence: TGTGCCAGCAGCCGACAGGGGTATGGAAACACCATATATTTT.

The CDR3 bases are TGTGCCAGCAGTGAGGGGATGGGCATTCAGTACTTC. It yields the protein CASSEGMGIQYF. V gene TRBV6-1 combines with J gene TRBJ2-4; D gene unclear. This CDR3 is built from 12 residues. V shed 3 bases and J shed 9 bases, with 9 bases lying between them. The germline gives CDR1 MNHNS, CDR2 SASEGT.

This sequence joins TRBV5-1 and TRBJ2-1; D gene ambiguous. The V end lost 7 bases, the J end lost 6 bases, and 17 bases lay between the germline ends. CDR1 is SGHRS, CDR2 YFSETQ, per germline. This CDR3 is 14 amino acids long. CDR3 amino acids: CASSLSAGFNEQFF. CDR3 bases: TGCGCCAGCTCCCTGTCGGCCGGGTTCAATGAGCAGTTCTTC.

This chain links TRBV4-1 with TRBJ2-7, with TRBD2 matching over 8 bases. J lost 7 bases, V lost 1 base, and 27 bases had no gene match. Germline CDR1 MGHRA, CDR2 YSYEKL. The CDR3 runs 21 residues. CDR3 in amino acids: CASSQVKWGDRGTGRGGEQYF. In DNA, the CDR3 is TGCGCCAGCAGCCAAGTCAAGTGGGGCGACCGCGGAACAGGACGGGGGGGAGAGCAGTACTTC.

This clone was observed once. The chain has TRBV5-1 and TRBJ2-3; D gene ambiguous. The CDR3 is made up of 15 amino acids. Trimming stripped 4 bases from V and 0 bases from J, with 12 bases between. Germline assignment: CDR1 SGHRS and CDR2 YFSETQ. CDR3 DNA: TGCGCCAGCAGCACGACTCTCGCAAGCACAGATACGCAGTATTTT. Encoded protein: CASSTTLASTDTQYF.

The chain carries TRBV7-3 and TRBJ2-2, with 9 bases lining up with TRBD2. Trimming at V came to 5 bases and at J to 8 bases, leaving 9 bases not matched to a gene. The CDR3 contains 15 residues. Looked up from germline, CDR1 is SGHTA and CDR2 is FQGTGA. CDR3 DNA: TGTGCCAGCAGCCCTCTGGCTAGCGGGAAGGGGGAGCTGTTTTTT. Protein: CASSPLASGKGELFF.

The chain recombines TRBV5-6 with TRBJ1-2, with D possibly TRBD1 on 6 matching bases. CDR1 is SGHDT, CDR2 YYEEEE, per germline. The germline V and J ends were trimmed by 0 bases and 1 base, with 16 bases remaining between them. The CDR3 has 17 residues. CDR3 bases: TGTGCCAGCAGCTTGGGTTTGACAGGTTCCCTTAACTATGGCTACACCTTC. Translation gives CASSLGLTGSLNYGYTF.